This passage covers 16 T cell receptor beta chains from one sample sequenced in a study of control samples from healthy donors and cancer patients. The repertoire was sequenced with immunoSEQ multiplex PCR; TCRdb's copy has only in-frame clones and lacks some. Of 100,000 to 150,000 clones in the sample, roughly 84% were seen once. The sample was blood. The receptors were sampled from a man aged 35 to 55 in good health.

The gene calls are TRBV7-8 and TRBJ1-1; a possible D gene is TRBD1 (5 bases). The germline V and J ends were trimmed by 5 bases and 1 base, with 14 bases remaining between them. Germline CDR1 SGHVS, CDR2 FQNEAQ. This CDR3 is 15 amino acids long. The CDR3 bases are TGTGCCAGCAGCCCTAGGGTGACAGAGAACACTGAAGCTTTCTTT. Translated: CASSPRVTENTEAFF.

V and J are TRBV6-5 and TRBJ2-3; 11 nucleotides line up with TRBD2. CDR3 size: 14 residues. J lost 6 bases, V lost 10 bases, and 9 bases had no gene match. Germline assignment: CDR1 MNHEY and CDR2 SVGAGI. The CDR3 coding sequence is TGTGCCACCCGGGCACTAGCGGGGGTGGATACGCAGTATTTT. As protein: CATRALAGVDTQYF.

In this sample, this clone turned up once. The rearrangement joins TRBV3-1 (or the pseudogene TRBV3-2) to TRBJ2-6, with D hard to call. CDR3 length: 19 residues. V shed 3 bases and J shed 0 bases, with 18 bases lying between them. Germline V gene sequence: CDR1 LGHDT, CDR2 YNNKEL (reference sequence). The CDR3 DNA is TGTGCCAGCAGCCAGGGGTGGTCGAGCATATCCTCTGGGGCCAACGTCCTGACTTTC. Its translation is CASSQGWSSISSGANVLTF.

This chain joins TRBV19 and TRBJ1-6, with TRBD1 as a possible D gene (5 bases). The CDR3 covers 21 residues. CDR1 and CDR2 (germline): LNHDA, SQIVND (reference sequence). The V and J ends lost 0 bases and 0 bases respectively, with 21 bases between them. CDR3 nucleotides: TGTGCCAGTAGTATAGATCATACCGTCGGCCGGGGGAGCTCCTATAATTCACCCCTCCACTTT. Protein: CASSIDHTVGRGSSYNSPLHF.

This chain connects TRBV10-1 to TRBJ2-5; weak D call: TRBD2 (6 bases). CDR3 length: 14 amino acids. CDR1 is WNHNN and CDR2 is SYGVQD in the germline V gene (reference sequence). Trimming cost V 8 bases and J 2 bases, with 15 bases left between them. The CDR3 loop is CASGGDRGQETQYF. The CDR3 coding sequence is TGCGCCAGCGGAGGGGATCGGGGGCAAGAGACCCAGTACTTC.

The chain recombines TRBV9 with TRBJ2-3; D is undetermined. Germline-derived CDR1 and CDR2 are SGDLS and YYNGEE. The ends were cut back, 0 bases at V and 10 bases at J, with 12 bases in the middle. The CDR3 sequence is 13 residues long. CDR3 DNA sequence: TGTGCCAGCAGCGTAGCGGCTAGTAGGGCGCAGTATTTT. Protein sequence: CASSVAASRAQYF.

The chain combines TRBV5-6 with TRBJ1-1, with D possibly TRBD1 on 5 matching bases. V gave up 2 bases and J gave up 1 base, with 12 bases separating them. The CDR3 spans 15 residues. CDR1 and CDR2 (germline): SGHDT, YYEEEE. CDR3 protein: CASSLRGWGNTEAFF. The CDR3 DNA is TGTGCCAGCAGCTTAAGGGGCTGGGGGAACACTGAAGCTTTCTTT.

The rearrangement joins TRBV11-3 to TRBJ2-3, with 11 bases lining up with TRBD2. The CDR3 contains 16 residues. The germline CDR1 and CDR2 sequences are SGHNT and YENEEA. Germline trimming cut 1 base from V and 2 bases from J; bases unmatched to any gene: 2. CDR3 amino acids: CASSLVTSGATDTQYF. DNA of the CDR3: TGTGCCAGCAGCTTAGTGACTAGCGGGGCCACAGATACGCAGTATTTT.

The chain is built from TRBV9 and TRBJ2-3; 8 nucleotides align to TRBD1. The germline gives CDR1 SGDLS, CDR2 YYNGEE. The CDR3 sequence is 15 residues long. V trimming: 4 bases; J trimming: 3 bases; junction bases outside the gene matches: 7. The CDR3 protein is CASSSPQGATDTQYF. CDR3 nucleotide sequence: TGTGCCAGCAGCTCCCCCCAGGGGGCGACAGATACGCAGTATTTT.

This clone has a handful of counts. The J gene is TRBJ2-7, the V gene TRBV3-1 (or the pseudogene TRBV3-2); TRBD2 agrees at 10 bases. The junction had 12 bases not matched to a gene; V was cut back by 0 bases and J by 7 bases. The CDR3 has 17 residues. CDR1 LGHDT and CDR2 YNNKEL come from the germline V gene (reference sequence). This CDR3 reads CASSQEEGLAPLPEQYF. CDR3 coding DNA: TGTGCCAGCAGCCAAGAGGAGGGACTAGCGCCCCTACCGGAGCAGTACTTC.

The chain carries TRBV29-1 and TRBJ2-5; D may match TRBD1 or TRBD2 (5 bases each). In germline, CDR1 is SQVTM, CDR2 ANQGSEA. This CDR3 has 13 amino acids. Deletions cut 4 bases from V and 4 bases from J, with 13 bases between. The CDR3 region has the DNA TGCAGCGTTGCCGGGGCCGTGGGAGAGACCCAGTACTTC. Protein sequence: CSVAGAVGETQYF.

The chain recombines TRBV4-1 with TRBJ2-3, with D unclear. Per germline, CDR1 MGHRA and CDR2 YSYEKL. The V end lost 3 bases, the J end lost 5 bases, and 9 bases lay between the germline ends. The CDR3 sequence is 13 residues long. CDR3 region: CASSQNSLDTQYF. The CDR3 DNA reads as TGCGCCAGCAGCCAGAACAGTCTAGATACGCAGTATTTT.

The V and J genes are TRBV7-2 and TRBJ1-4, with 9 bases matching TRBD1. Germline CDR1 SGHTA, CDR2 FQGNSA. This CDR3 contains 17 residues. Trimming removed 1 base from V and 8 bases from J; junction bases left unmatched: 11. In DNA, the CDR3 is TGTGCCAGCAGCTTAGGACGTTTAGGGACAGGGAGGGAAAAACTGTTTTTT. Translated: CASSLGRLGTGREKLFF.

The CDR3 is CASSYARLAGVQYEQFF. The CDR3, as DNA: TGTGCCAGCAGTTACGCTCGACTAGCGGGGGTTCAGTATGAGCAGTTCTTC. The chain recombines TRBV6-7 with TRBJ2-1; 12 bases are a match to TRBD2. TRBV6-7 has ORF status, its function being uncertain. V trimming: 2 bases; J trimming: 8 bases; junction bases outside the gene matches: 10. The CDR3 consists of 17 residues.

This chain uses TRBV29-1 with TRBJ1-2; the D is unclear. CDR3 size: 11 residues. Between the trimmed V and J ends, which lost 8 bases and 8 bases, there was a span of 15 bases. Germline lookup yields CDR1 SQVTM and CDR2 ANQGSEA. The chain's CDR3 is CSHSVTRGYTF. DNA for the CDR3: TGCAGCCACTCGGTAACGAGGGGCTACACCTTC. The whole variable domain, remainder taken from reference TRBV29-1 and TRBJ1-2, is SAVISQKPSRDICQRGTSLTIQCQVDSQVTMMFWYRQQPGQSLTLIATANQGSEATYESGFVIDKFPISRPNLTFSTLTVSNMSPEDSSIYLCSHSVTRGYTFGSGTRLTVV.

This CDR3 is CATSDPRTGGRKLFF. In nucleotides, the CDR3 is TGTGCCACCAGTGATCCTCGTACAGGGGGCCGAAAACTGTTTTTT. The genes are TRBV24-1 and TRBJ1-4, with 9 bases aligning to TRBD1. CDR3 length: 15 amino acids. Germline V CDR1 and CDR2: KGHDR, SFDVKD. V shed 3 bases and J 10 bases; nucleotides not matched to a gene: 8.